The clone carrying this T cell receptor (beta chain) has just a few counts. Its antigen is not known. This CDR3 is built from 14 residues. The germline gives CDR1 SQVTM, CDR2 ANQGSEA. The V and J ends lost 3 bases and 0 bases respectively, with 9 bases between them. This sample is part of a study of T cells in Graves' hyperthyroidism and ophthalmopathy. Turning to the study itself: Before treatment of any kind, peripheral blood was taken at initial diagnosis.

Amplification targeted TCR beta CDR3 regions from RNA transcripts. In the first-round RT-PCR of the TCR CDR3, the HTBI primer set was used. TCRdb fed the multiplex PCR reads into MiXCR, producing one record per CDR3 protein. Altogether about 200,000 distinct CDR3 sequences are present, 17% being singletons, with the ten largest covering around 50%. Findings and limits, study-wide: It was a median approximately six months before onset that the model predicted ophthalmopathy.

It was uncontrolled infection, other autoimmune disease, pregnancy or lactation that excluded patients. Sequenced: blood. The J gene is TRBJ2-1, the V gene TRBV29-1; D unclear. The sequence was collected from a man between 50 and 59 years old with Graves' hyperthyroidism. The CDR3 sequence: CSVDKQSSYNEQFF. CDR3 DNA: TGCAGCGTTGATAAGCAGAGCTCCTACAATGAGCAGTTCTTC.